These T cell receptor beta chains were read from a single sample in a study of blood T cell repertoires in COVID-19. Profiling relied on immunoSEQ multiplex PCR, and the TCRdb table lists in-frame clones only, not all of them. The data contain around 40,000 clones, roughly three quarters of them singletons. Sequencing was performed on peripheral blood. Every receptor here comes from a woman of 80 years or more with acute or convalescent COVID-19. CDR3s include the opening cysteine and the closing phenylalanine or tryptophan. The D gene is left open where the match is weak. Clone size is stated in some rows and not others, as once, few, many or a class when expanded.

CASRGTASREQFF TGTGCCAGCAGAGGGACTGCCTCCCGGGAGCAGTTCTTC TRBV14 NA NA TRBJ2-1
CAIRAGGMYEQYF TGTGCCATCCGGGCGGGAGGTATGTACGAGCAGTACTTC TRBV12-3/TRBV12-4 TRBD2 NA TRBJ2-7
CSATTSNKAFF TGCAGTGCTACGACAAGTAATAAAGCTTTCTTT TRBV20-1 NA NA TRBJ1-1
CASSLMAQGEAFF TGTGCCAGCAGCTTAATGGCCCAGGGCGAAGCTTTCTTT TRBV7-3 NA NA TRBJ1-1
CASSIDPGSGANVLTF TGTGCCAGTAGTATAGATCCAGGATCCGGGGCCAACGTCCTGACTTTC TRBV19 NA NA TRBJ2-6
CASRFRQNYGYTF TGTGCCAGCAGATTTAGACAGAACTATGGCTACACCTTC TRBV5-6 NA NA TRBJ1-2
CAWSAFRVGGDTEAFF TGTGCCTGGAGTGCATTCAGGGTCGGGGGAGACACTGAAGCTTTCTTT TRBV30 NA NA TRBJ1-1
CATSRQRGYNSPLHF TGTGCCACCAGCAGGCAGAGGGGGTATAATTCACCCCTCCACTTT TRBV15 NA NA TRBJ1-6
CASLWTYNSPLHF TGTGCCAGTCTGTGGACTTATAATTCACCCCTCCACTTT TRBV7-7 NA NA TRBJ1-6
CASSEGGTSVTEQFF TGTGCCAGCAGTGAAGGCGGGACTAGCGTTACGGAGCAGTTCTTC TRBV2 TRBD2 NA TRBJ2-1
CASSVSGTITGELFF TGTGCCAGCAGCGTGAGCGGAACTATCACCGGGGAGCTGTTTTTT TRBV9 NA NA TRBJ2-2
CASSVGGGRTEAFF TGTGCCAGCAGCGTAGGAGGGGGCCGGACTGAAGCTTTCTTT TRBV9 TRBD1 few TRBJ1-1
CASSLADYYEQYF TGCGCCAGCAGCTTGGCCGACTACTACGAGCAGTACTTC TRBV5-1 NA NA TRBJ2-7
CASSYRGRSNNEQFF TGTGCCAGCAGTTACCGGGGGAGGTCCAACAATGAGCAGTTCTTC TRBV6-5 NA once TRBJ2-1
CASRRLSGANVLTF TGTGCCAGCAGGCGACTCTCTGGGGCCAACGTCCTGACTTTC TRBV2 NA NA TRBJ2-6
CASSLAQSSEAFF TGTGCCAGCAGCTTAGCACAGTCCTCTGAAGCTTTCTTT TRBV7-2 NA NA TRBJ1-1
CASSYRLAGRTGELFF TGTGCCAGCAGTTACAGACTCGCAGGGCGAACCGGGGAGCTGTTTTTT TRBV6-6 NA few TRBJ2-2
CASTATGGIANYGYTF TGTGCCAGCACCGCGACAGGGGGTATAGCTAACTATGGCTACACCTTC TRBV27 TRBD1 once TRBJ1-2
CASSSAAPDTQYF TGTGCCAGCAGCTCAGCGGCGCCAGATACGCAGTATTTT TRBV9 NA few TRBJ2-3
CASSLDAGVVNEQFF TGTGCCAGCAGTTTAGACGCAGGGGTCGTCAATGAGCAGTTCTTC TRBV27 NA once TRBJ2-1
CASPGTSGGGRELFF TGTGCCTCACCCGGGACTAGCGGGGGGGGGAGGGAGCTGTTTTTT TRBV30 TRBD2 NA TRBJ2-2
CARSLVTRGPYNEQFF TGTGCCAGAAGCTTGGTGACTAGAGGCCCCTACAATGAGCAGTTCTTC TRBV5-3 NA NA TRBJ2-1
CASSLDRVNSPLHF TGTGCCAGCTCACTCGACAGGGTGAATTCACCCCTCCACTTT TRBV18 TRBD1 NA TRBJ1-6
CASSITGLGETQYF TGTGCCAGTAGTATTACGGGGTTGGGAGAGACCCAGTACTTC TRBV19 NA NA TRBJ2-5
CASSSQGAGGTNEKLFF TGTGCCAGCAGTTCACAGGGGGCAGGGGGAACTAATGAAAAACTGTTTTTT TRBV28 TRBD1 NA TRBJ1-4
CASSLSQTLYGYTF TGTGCCAGCAGTTTATCCCAGACTCTCTATGGCTACACCTTC TRBV28 NA few TRBJ1-2
CASSPVERGLTDTQYF TGTGCCAGCTCACCAGTTGAGCGGGGACTCACAGATACGCAGTATTTT TRBV18 TRBD2 NA TRBJ2-3
CAIGQGDEKLFF TGTGCCATCGGACAGGGTGATGAAAAACTGTTTTTT TRBV10-3 TRBD1 NA TRBJ1-4
CASSPSSFREQYF TGTGCCAGCAGCCCCTCCTCGTTCAGGGAGCAGTACTTC TRBV7-6 NA NA TRBJ2-7
CASSLHRTGKSYGYTF TGTGCCAGCAGCTTGCACCGGACGGGGAAATCCTATGGCTACACCTTC TRBV5-5 NA NA TRBJ1-2
CASSPVFTGNEQFF TGTGCCAGCTCCCCCGTCTTTACGGGCAATGAGCAGTTCTTC TRBV18 NA NA TRBJ2-1
CASSYSGRDYEQYF TGCGCCAGCAGCTATAGCGGGAGGGATTACGAGCAGTACTTC TRBV4-1 TRBD2 few TRBJ2-7
CASSLAPGDQPQHF TGTGCCAGCAGCTTGGCTCCCGGAGATCAGCCCCAGCATTTT TRBV5-8 NA NA TRBJ1-5
CASSPRVAGARETQYF TGTGCCAGCAGCCCTCGAGTTGCGGGAGCACGAGAGACCCAGTACTTC TRBV7-2 TRBD2 NA TRBJ2-5
CASSRQGADTIYF TGTGCCAGCAGTCGACAGGGGGCTGACACCATATATTTT TRBV6-5 TRBD1 NA TRBJ1-3
CASSFGGRGNTGELFF TGTGCCAGCAGCTTCGGGGGGCGCGGGAACACCGGGGAGCTGTTTTTT TRBV5-4 NA NA TRBJ2-2
CASSQEGYGRGTQYF TGCGCCAGCAGCCAAGAGGGGTATGGGCGGGGGACCCAGTACTTC TRBV4-3 NA NA TRBJ2-5
CAISELIGTSDYEQYF TGTGCCATCAGTGAACTGATTGGGACTAGCGACTACGAGCAGTACTTC TRBV10-3 TRBD2 NA TRBJ2-7
CASSQRDRVQEKLFF TGTGCCAGCAGCCAGAGGGACAGGGTGCAAGAAAAACTGTTTTTT TRBV11-3 TRBD1 NA TRBJ1-4
CASSSQRESSYEQYF TGTGCCAGCAGCTCTCAGCGGGAGAGCTCCTACGAGCAGTACTTC TRBV5-4 TRBD2 once TRBJ2-7
CASSPDRPVPGELFF TGTGCCAGCAGCCCCGACAGGCCAGTCCCCGGGGAGCTGTTTTTT TRBV6-5 NA NA TRBJ2-2
CASSQASGLADTGELFF TGCGCCAGCAGCCAAGCCTCGGGACTAGCGGACACCGGGGAGCTGTTTTTT TRBV4-1 TRBD2 NA TRBJ2-2
CASSQDRVGGYTF TGTGCCAGCAGCCAAGACAGGGTGGGTGGCTACACCTTC TRBV3-1/TRBV3-2 NA NA TRBJ1-2
CASSTRTSGYEQYF TGTGCCAGCTCCACTCGGACTAGCGGTTACGAGCAGTACTTC TRBV2 TRBD2 NA TRBJ2-7
CASSLLLATEQYF TGTGCCAGCAGCCTACTCCTAGCGACCGAGCAGTACTTC TRBV7-2 NA NA TRBJ2-7
CASSETGGAKTQYF TGTGCCAGCAGTGAAACAGGGGGCGCGAAGACCCAGTACTTC TRBV2 TRBD1 few TRBJ2-5
CAWGGRVSNTGELFF TGTGCCTGGGGGGGGAGGGTCTCGAACACCGGGGAGCTGTTTTTT TRBV30 TRBD2 NA TRBJ2-2
CASSGQGAQYGYTF TGTGCCAGCTCAGGACAGGGGGCGCAATATGGCTACACCTTC TRBV2 TRBD1 NA TRBJ1-2
CASSLRREVYNEQFF TGTGCCAGCAGCCTGCGGCGGGAGGTCTACAATGAGCAGTTCTTC TRBV7-8 TRBD2 NA TRBJ2-1
CASSIQGVGNTGELFF TGTGCCAGTAGTATACAGGGGGTAGGGAACACCGGGGAGCTGTTTTTT TRBV19 TRBD1 NA TRBJ2-2
CSVAPRRLAGAFEQFF TGCAGCGTAGCCCCCCGTAGACTAGCGGGAGCATTTGAGCAGTTCTTC TRBV29-1 TRBD2 few TRBJ2-1
CASSVDRGNSPLHF TGTGCCAGCAGTGTGGATCGAGGGAATTCACCCCTCCACTTT TRBV25-1 NA NA TRBJ1-6
CASTPTGFNYGYTF TGTGCCAGTACCCCGACAGGGTTTAACTATGGCTACACCTTC TRBV19 TRBD1 NA TRBJ1-2
CASSLRARGAGELFF TGTGCCAGCAGCTTACGAGCCAGGGGAGCCGGGGAGCTGTTTTTT TRBV11-2 NA once TRBJ2-2
CASSLDGGYTGELFF TGCGCCAGCAGCTTGGATGGAGGCTACACCGGGGAGCTGTTTTTT TRBV5-1 NA NA TRBJ2-2